This is a list of T cell receptor beta chains from one sample in a study of blood T cell repertoires in COVID-19. Using immunoSEQ multiplex PCR, the repertoire was profiled, and TCRdb retains in-frame clones only, with some absent. The sample holds 250,000 to 300,000 clones, approximately 89% seen once. Sequencing input: PBMCs or T cells enriched from blood (not recorded which). These receptors were taken from a woman aged 60-75 years who had recovered from COVID-19. The CDR3 runs from the conserved cysteine through the conserved F or W. D genes are given only for firm matches. Not every row has a clone size; where given, it reads once, few, many or a size class.

clone size | J gene | V gene | D gene | CDR3 protein | CDR3 DNA
once | TRBJ2-1 | TRBV11-3 | TRBD2 | CASSLGIAGSQFF | TGTGCCAGCAGCTTGGGGATAGCGGGGTCGCAGTTCTTC
NA | TRBJ2-5 | TRBV19 | TRBD1 | CASSKEGQGRVETQYF | TGTGCCAGTAGTAAAGAAGGACAGGGTCGGGTCGAGACCCAGTACTTC
NA | TRBJ1-3 | TRBV5-1 | NA | CASSFTGIGNTIYF | TGCGCCAGCAGCTTCACGGGGATTGGAAACACCATATATTTT
NA | TRBJ2-3 | TRBV13 | NA | CASSQATGTDTQYF | TGTGCCAGCAGCCAAGCCACAGGGACAGATACGCAGTATTTT
NA | TRBJ2-1 | TRBV6-5 | TRBD2 | CASTPSGGAFYEQFF | TGTGCCAGCACTCCCAGCGGGGGGGCGTTTTATGAGCAGTTCTTC
NA | TRBJ2-1 | TRBV19 | TRBD2 | CASSMGLVPYNEQFF | TGTGCCAGTAGTATGGGACTAGTCCCCTACAATGAGCAGTTCTTC
NA | TRBJ1-3 | TRBV3-1/TRBV3-2 | NA | CASSQNFWQNTIYF | TGTGCCAGCAGCCAAAATTTTTGGCAGAACACCATATATTTT
NA | TRBJ2-5 | TRBV28 | NA | CASSPGDLKETQYF | TGTGCCAGCAGCCCGGGAGATCTTAAAGAGACCCAGTACTTC
NA | TRBJ1-2 | TRBV12-3/TRBV12-4 | NA | CASSTVSVRSYTF | TGTGCCAGCAGCACCGTTTCGGTCCGGTCATACACCTTC
NA | TRBJ2-7 | TRBV19 | TRBD2 | CASRLGGVAGRIRAYEQYF | TGTGCCAGTAGATTGGGGGGAGTAGCGGGGAGGATTAGGGCCTACGAGCAGTACTTC
NA | TRBJ1-5 | TRBV12-3/TRBV12-4 | NA | CASSDSGNQPQHF | TGTGCCAGCAGTGACAGTGGCAATCAGCCCCAGCATTTT
few | TRBJ2-1 | TRBV28 | TRBD1 | CASSSTGAPSYNEQFF | TGTGCCAGCAGTTCTACAGGGGCCCCCTCCTACAATGAGCAGTTCTTC
NA | TRBJ2-2 | TRBV5-1 | TRBD1 | CASSSGQAPTGELFF | TGCGCCAGCAGCTCGGGACAGGCGCCCACCGGGGAGCTGTTTTTT
NA | TRBJ1-3 | TRBV28 | TRBD1 | CASSAPGGSSGNTIYF | TGTGCCAGCAGTGCCCCAGGGGGAAGCTCTGGAAACACCATATATTTT
NA | TRBJ2-1 | TRBV9 | NA | CASSVAGFEQFF | TGTGCCAGCAGCGTAGCAGGGTTTGAGCAGTTCTTC
NA | TRBJ2-1 | TRBV7-9 | NA | CASSSDRSSYNEQFF | TGTGCCAGCAGCTCAGACAGGAGCTCCTACAATGAGCAGTTCTTC
NA | TRBJ2-5 | TRBV3-1/TRBV3-2 | NA | CASSQDPIDRQQETQYF | TGTGCCAGCAGCCAAGATCCGATCGACAGGCAACAAGAGACCCAGTACTTC
NA | TRBJ2-1 | TRBV27 | TRBD2 | CASSFLREVNEQFF | TGTGCCAGCAGTTTTCTGCGGGAGGTCAATGAGCAGTTCTTC
NA | TRBJ2-1 | TRBV24-1 | NA | CATSETPGNEQFF | TGTGCCACCAGTGAGACCCCGGGCAATGAGCAGTTCTTC
NA | TRBJ2-7 | TRBV7-9 | TRBD2 | CASGTSVYEQYF | TGTGCCAGCGGGACTAGCGTCTACGAGCAGTACTTC
NA | TRBJ1-3 | TRBV19 | NA | CASSIDLYSSSGNTIYF | TGTGCCAGTAGTATAGATCTGTACAGTAGCTCTGGAAACACCATATATTTT
NA | TRBJ1-5 | TRBV29-1 | TRBD1 | CSVTGTGPNQPQHF | TGCAGCGTTACAGGGACAGGGCCCAATCAGCCCCAGCATTTT
NA | TRBJ2-7 | TRBV24-1 | NA | CATSSAGAEQYF | TGTGCCACCAGTTCGGCGGGGGCGGAGCAGTACTTC
NA | TRBJ1-5 | TRBV27 | NA | CASSLRPGIYSNQPQHF | TGTGCCAGCAGTTTAAGGCCAGGGATCTATAGCAATCAGCCCCAGCATTTT
NA | TRBJ2-1 | TRBV5-1 | TRBD1 | CASSLGQGGWNEQFF | TGCGCCAGCAGCTTAGGACAGGGGGGGTGGAATGAGCAGTTCTTC
many | TRBJ2-7 | TRBV7-9 | TRBD1 | CASSPPTGTGREQYF | TGTGCCAGCAGCCCACCAACCGGGACAGGGCGTGAGCAGTACTTC
NA | TRBJ2-1 | TRBV7-2 | TRBD2 | CASSFHGTTQGSEQFF | TGTGCCAGCAGCTTCCATGGGACTACTCAGGGCAGTGAGCAGTTCTTC
NA | TRBJ2-7 | TRBV7-2 | NA | CASSLVVEPYEQYF | TGTGCCAGCAGCTTAGTGGTTGAGCCCTACGAGCAGTACTTC
NA | TRBJ1-4 | TRBV6-5 | NA | CASTARGLGNEKLFF | TGTGCCAGCACCGCCCGGGGGTTAGGTAATGAAAAACTGTTTTTT
NA | TRBJ1-5 | TRBV24-1 | NA | CATSAGQPQPQHF | TGTGCCACCAGTGCGGGACAACCCCAGCCCCAGCATTTT
NA | TRBJ1-2 | TRBV5-1 | TRBD1 | CASSLAPGQGANYGYTF | TGCGCCAGCAGCTTGGCGCCGGGACAGGGGGCAAACTATGGCTACACCTTC
NA | TRBJ2-7 | TRBV11-3 | NA | CASSFLPLRRSSYEQYF | TGTGCCAGCAGCTTCCTACCCCTCAGGAGGAGCTCCTACGAGCAGTACTTC
NA | TRBJ1-1 | TRBV5-1 | NA | CASSPVTGFGANTEAFF | TGCGCCAGCAGCCCGGTGACAGGTTTCGGGGCGAACACTGAAGCTTTCTTT
NA | TRBJ2-2 | TRBV5-1 | TRBD1 | CASSPGQGSELFF | TGCGCCAGCAGCCCGGGACAGGGATCTGAGCTGTTTTTT
NA | TRBJ1-4 | TRBV27 | TRBD1 | CASSPYPTGWEKLFF | TGTGCCAGCAGTCCTTACCCGACAGGGTGGGAAAAACTGTTTTTT
NA | TRBJ1-5 | TRBV30 | NA | CAWSGGLGAGQPQHF | TGTGCCTGGAGCGGAGGGCTTGGGGCGGGTCAGCCCCAGCATTTT
NA | TRBJ2-7 | TRBV28 | TRBD2 | CASMGTSNQGEQYF | TGTGCCAGCATGGGGACTAGCAATCAAGGGGAGCAGTACTTC
NA | TRBJ2-1 | TRBV30 | TRBD2 | CAWSVGLAGNNEQFF | TGTGCCTGGAGCGTCGGACTAGCGGGGAACAATGAGCAGTTCTTC
NA | TRBJ2-7 | TRBV20-1 | NA | CSASQAAKTYEQYF | TGCAGTGCCAGTCAGGCCGCTAAGACCTACGAGCAGTACTTC
once | TRBJ1-2 | TRBV6-5 | NA | CASSYEQGRPGHYTF | TGTGCCAGCAGTTACGAACAGGGCCGGCCCGGCCACTACACCTTC
NA | TRBJ1-1 | TRBV19 | NA | CASSPPPLRANTEAFF | TGTGCCAGTAGTCCACCTCCTTTACGAGCAAACACTGAAGCTTTCTTT